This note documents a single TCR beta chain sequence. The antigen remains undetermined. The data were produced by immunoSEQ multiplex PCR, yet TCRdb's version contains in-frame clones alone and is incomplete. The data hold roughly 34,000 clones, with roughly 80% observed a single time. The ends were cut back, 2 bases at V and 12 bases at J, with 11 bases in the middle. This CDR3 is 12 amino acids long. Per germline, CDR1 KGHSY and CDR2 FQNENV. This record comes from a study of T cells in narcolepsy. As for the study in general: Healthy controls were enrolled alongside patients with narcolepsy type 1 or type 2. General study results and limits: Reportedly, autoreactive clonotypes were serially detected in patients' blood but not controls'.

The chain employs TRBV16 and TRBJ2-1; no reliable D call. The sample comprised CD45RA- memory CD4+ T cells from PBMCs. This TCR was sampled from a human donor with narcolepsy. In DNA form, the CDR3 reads TGTGCCAGCAGCCAAGGTAGGACCCTGCAGTTCTTC. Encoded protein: CASSQGRTLQFF.